Included here is one T cell receptor (beta chain) sequence, with context. This CDR3 contains 16 residues. Germline CDR1 is SNHLY and CDR2 is FYNNEI. V gave up 8 bases and J gave up 0 bases, with 16 bases separating them. The data were obtained in a study of memory CD4+ T cells and cytomegalovirus serostatus. The sort gate was single viable CD3+CD4+CD8-CD45RO+ cells for memory CD4+ T cells. Serum IgG to CMV pp150, pp28, p38 and p52 defined serostatus. CD4+ T cells were isolated by positive magnetic selection. Using immunoSEQ multiplex PCR, the repertoire was profiled, and TCRdb retains in-frame clones only, with some absent. The table lists 40,000 to 45,000 clones, over 65% of them singletons.

V usage is TRBV2 and J usage is TRBJ1-4; D call uncertain. The sequence came from an adult in good health and CMV-seronegative. Sequencing was performed on memory CD4+ T cells from blood. CDR3 DNA sequence: TGTGCCAGCGATGGTCGTGCAGGTGCAACTAATGAAAAACTGTTTTTT. Translation gives CASDGRAGATNEKLFF. Complete variable domain (other parts from reference TRBV2 and TRBJ1-4): EPEVTQTPSHQVTQMGQEVILRCVPISNHLYFYWYRQILGQKVEFLVSFYNNEISEKSEIFDDQFSVERPDGSNFTLKIRSTKLEDSAMYFCASDGRAGATNEKLFFGSGTQLSVL.